Sequencing of this T cell receptor beta chain was carried out in a study of T cell responses to AZD1222 COVID-19 vaccine. General study results and limits: Variant regions that are unmutated are reportedly the target of nearly half of spike-specific TCRs. It should be noted that donors were predominantly white British and more often female, and clonal diversity was possibly underestimated. Among vaccine-associated CD4 TCRs, coverage spanned spike, with dominance at 160-218 and 743-854. The study identified only five to seven AZD1222 recipients as seropositive at baseline.

The protocol was immunoSEQ multiplex PCR, while the TCRdb copy is restricted to in-frame clones and leaves out a portion. The sample has some 120,000 clones; 85% to 95% are singletons. Regarding this clone: Its cognate antigen is unknown.

Sequenced here: peripheral blood, sampled on day 0 of AZD1222 vaccination. This clonotype originated in an adult in good health.

CDR3 region: CASSPQESAGIPQETQYF. The CDR3 region has the DNA TGTGCCAGCAGCCCCCAGGAGTCTGCGGGCATCCCCCAAGAGACCCAGTACTTC. The rearrangement uses TRBV11-2 and TRBJ2-5; perhaps TRBD2 as D (5 bases). Per the germline V gene, CDR1 is SGHAT and CDR2 is FQNNGV. Trimming removed 5 bases from V and 1 base from J, with 23 bases in between. The CDR3 loop spans 18 amino acids.